The next 24 T cell receptor beta chains were all read from a single sample in a study of OX40 agonist ivuxolimab in advanced cancers. The repertoire was sequenced with immunoSEQ multiplex PCR; TCRdb's copy has only in-frame clones and lacks some. The sample carries some 86,000 clones, around 94% recorded once. This specimen was CD4+ or CD8+ T cells sorted from blood, taken in a trial of the OX40 agonist ivuxolimab. The receptor source for this set is an adult with an advanced solid tumor such as melanoma, head and neck, liver or kidney cancer.

CDR3 sequence: CASSRARGDNTGELFF. DNA for the CDR3: TGTGCCAGCAGCCGGGCCAGGGGTGATAACACCGGGGAGCTGTTTTTT. J is TRBJ2-2 and V is TRBV7-6; possible D gene TRBD1, 6 bases. The CDR3 loop spans 16 amino acids. Germline V gene data show CDR1 as SGHVS and CDR2 as FNYEAQ. Trimming removed 5 bases from V and 2 bases from J, with 15 bases in between.

To note about this clone: The junction differs from germline at one of its ends, possibly a read error. The chain carries TRBV7-8 and TRBJ2-5; 7 bases are shared with TRBD1. The germline CDR1 and CDR2 sequences are SGHVS and FQNEAQ. The CDR3 extends over 18 amino acids. DNA of the CDR3: TGTGCCAGCAGCAAACCACCCCGGGACACAGGGGACCAAAAGACCCAGTACTTC. It specifies CASSKPPRDTGDQKTQYF.

The chain joins TRBV9 to TRBJ1-1; 8 nucleotides line up with TRBD1. Trimming at V came to 4 bases and at J to 1 base, leaving 3 bases not matched to a gene. CDR1 is SGDLS and CDR2 is YYNGEE in the germline V gene. This CDR3 contains 14 residues. As DNA, the CDR3 is TGTGCCAGCAGCCAGGGGGCTCCGAACACTGAAGCTTTCTTT. Amino acids: CASSQGAPNTEAFF.

The chain combines TRBV6-6 with TRBJ2-7; weak D call: TRBD2 (5 bases). Germline CDR1 MNHNY, CDR2 SVGAGI (reference sequence). Trimming took 0 bases from V and 4 from J, leaving 7 bases between them. The CDR3 contains 13 residues. CDR3: CASSYSEAYEQYF. DNA for the CDR3: TGTGCCAGCAGTTACTCGGAGGCTTACGAGCAGTACTTC.

The V call is TRBV5-6, the J call TRBJ2-5, with D perhaps matching TRBD2 (6 bases). V lost 0 bases and J 2 bases, leaving 8 bases between the germline ends. The V gene's germline CDR1 is SGHDT and CDR2 YYEEEE. The CDR3 loop spans 14 amino acids. CDR3 in DNA: TGTGCCAGCAGCTTGGGGGCGGGGCAAGAGACCCAGTACTTC. It codes for CASSLGAGQETQYF.

The CDR3 loop reads CASSLRPPSSYEQYF. The DNA for the CDR3 is TGTGCCAGCAGTTTAAGACCGCCGAGCTCCTACGAGCAGTACTTC. The chain recombines TRBV28 with TRBJ2-7; no reliable D call. The CDR3 spans 15 residues. CDR1 MDHEN and CDR2 SYDVKM come from the germline V gene. The V end lost 2 bases, the J end lost 0 bases, and 11 bases lay between the germline ends.

This rearrangement joins TRBV4-2 to TRBJ1-4; D is possibly TRBD1 (5 bases). Germline V gives CDR1 LGHNA, CDR2 YNFKEQ. The CDR3 has 15 residues. Trimming pared 5 bases from V and 8 bases from J, leaving 18 bases between. The CDR3, as DNA: TGTGCCAGCAGCTCCGCTTCCGGGGGGAGCGAAAAACTGTTTTTT. As protein: CASSSASGGSEKLFF.

The gene calls are TRBV11-2 and TRBJ2-7; 8 bases line up with TRBD2. Unmatched junction bases numbered 5, after V lost 2 bases and J lost 5 bases. Germline V gene sequence: CDR1 SGHAT, CDR2 FQNNGV. CDR3 size: 14 residues. The CDR3 DNA reads TGTGCCAGCAGCTTATATTCGGGAGGGGACGAGCAGTACTTC. Protein product: CASSLYSGGDEQYF.

This sequence joins TRBV6-5 and TRBJ2-1; D is perhaps TRBD1 or TRBD2 (5 bases each). The length of the CDR3 is 14 residues. CDR1 MNHEY and CDR2 SVGAGI come from the germline V gene. Trimming removed 6 bases at V and 8 bases at J, with 17 bases between. The CDR3 region is CASSLLGRGDEQFF. CDR3 DNA: TGTGCCAGCAGCCTCCTGGGGAGAGGGGATGAGCAGTTCTTC.

The chain couples TRBV4-1 to TRBJ2-5; 7 bases agree with TRBD2. CDR3 length: 15 residues. V lost 1 base and J lost 5; bases outside the gene matches: 7. Germline V CDR1 and CDR2: MGHRA, YSYEKL. This CDR3 reads CASSQGGGSWETQYF. In nucleotides, the CDR3 is TGCGCCAGCAGCCAAGGGGGGGGGAGCTGGGAGACCCAGTACTTC.

The chain has TRBV6-5 and TRBJ2-7, with D perhaps matching TRBD1 (6 bases). This CDR3 has 15 amino acids. Germline-derived CDR1 and CDR2 are MNHEY and SVGAGI. V was cut by 7 bases and J by 0 bases, with 16 bases left in between. The CDR3 is CASTKQGSLSYEQYF. CDR3 coding DNA: TGTGCCAGCACTAAACAGGGAAGCCTCTCCTACGAGCAGTACTTC.

This sequence joins TRBV27 and TRBJ1-2; the D gene is possibly TRBD1 (5 bases). Germline V gene sequence: CDR1 MNHEY, CDR2 SMNVEV (reference sequence). The CDR3 length is 14 residues. V lost 6 bases and J lost 3, with 14 bases in between. CDR3 DNA: TGTGCCAGCAGCCCCAGGGAGGATGACTATGGCTACACCTTC. The encoded protein is CASSPREDDYGYTF.

The genes are TRBV5-8 and TRBJ1-4; D unclear. The CDR3 contains 13 residues. V dropped 7 bases and J dropped 7 bases, with 14 bases sitting between them. The germline V gene has CDR1 SGHTS and CDR2 YDEGEE. CDR3 bases: TGTGCCAGCGGACTCCGATCAGCTGAAAAACTGTTTTTT. It yields the protein CASGLRSAEKLFF. The full variable domain, with the rest looked up from reference TRBV5-8 and TRBJ1-4, is EAGVTQSPTHLIKTRGQQATLRCSPISGHTSVYWYQQALGLGLQFLLWYDEGEERNRGNFPPRFSGRQFPNYSSELNVNALELEDSALYLCASGLRSAEKLFFGSGTQLSVL.

The rearrangement joins TRBV2 to TRBJ1-1, with TRBD1 as a possible D gene (5 bases). Between the trimmed V and J ends, which lost 8 bases and 0 bases, there was a span of 10 bases. The germline CDR1 and CDR2 sequences are SNHLY and FYNNEI. The CDR3 covers 13 residues. In nucleotides, the CDR3 is TGTGCCAGCGGGGACCTATTGAACACTGAAGCTTTCTTT. Amino acids: CASGDLLNTEAFF.

The chain links TRBV10-3 to TRBJ1-2; D not certain. The CDR3 sequence is 14 residues long. The V gene lost 3 bases and the J gene lost 1 base, with 9 bases spanning the gap. Germline CDR1 and CDR2: ENHRY and SYGVKD. CDR3 amino acids: CAISDGERNYGYTF. The CDR3 region has the DNA TGTGCCATCAGTGACGGGGAACGTAACTATGGCTACACCTTC.

The CDR3 loop is CASSLYENPQHF. In nucleotides, the CDR3 is TGTGCCAGCAGTTTATATGAAAACCCCCAGCATTTT. The V gene is TRBV28, the J gene TRBJ1-5; unclear D gene. Trimming shortened V by 1 base and J by 10 bases, and 8 bases separated the two germline ends. This CDR3 has 12 residues. Germline V gene sequence: CDR1 MDHEN, CDR2 SYDVKM.

V usage is TRBV7-3 and J usage is TRBJ2-5; unclear D gene. The CDR3 is 15 amino acids. From germline, CDR1 is SGHTA and CDR2 FQGTGA. Deletions cut 5 bases from V and 5 bases from J, with 18 bases between. The CDR3 bases are TGTGCCAGCAGCCCAAGTCCCGACGGCTGGGAGACCCAGTACTTC. Its protein product is CASSPSPDGWETQYF.

V is TRBV2 and J is TRBJ1-6; 7 nucleotides line up with TRBD1. The CDR3 spans 15 residues. V trimming: 6 bases; J trimming: 0 bases; junction bases outside the gene matches: 2. Germline V gene sequence: CDR1 SNHLY, CDR2 FYNNEI. This chain's CDR3 is CASRGDSSYNSPLHF. The CDR3 nucleotides are TGTGCCAGCAGGGGGGACAGCTCCTATAATTCACCCCTCCACTTT.

This chain connects TRBV5-6 to TRBJ1-1; D gene uncertain. Trimming stripped 2 bases from V and 1 base from J, with 6 bases between. This CDR3 is 13 amino acids long. From germline, CDR1 is SGHDT and CDR2 YYEEEE. The CDR3, as DNA: TGTGCCAGCAGCTTCCCGGGGAACACTGAAGCTTTCTTT. This translates into CASSFPGNTEAFF.

The chain employs TRBV29-1 and TRBJ1-3; 7 nucleotides match TRBD1. The CDR3 sequence is 11 residues long. Looked up from germline, CDR1 is SQVTM and CDR2 is ANQGSEA. V was clipped by 7 bases and J by 8 bases; unmatched bases: 5. The CDR3 sequence is CSADRVDTIYF. CDR3 nucleotide sequence: TGCAGCGCCGACAGGGTCGACACCATATATTTT.

The V gene is TRBV5-6, the J gene TRBJ1-4; D is uncertain. Per the germline V gene, CDR1 is SGHDT and CDR2 is YYEEEE. V was clipped by 2 bases and J by 0 bases, with 8 bases between them. This CDR3 region has 15 residues. This CDR3 is CASSFVGSTNEKLFF. The CDR3 DNA is TGTGCCAGCAGCTTTGTAGGCTCAACTAATGAAAAACTGTTTTTT.

Concerning this clone: This may arise from a read error, as a much more abundant clone is one base away. Other DNA sequences from this sample encode an identical CDR3 as well. This chain links TRBV6-1 with TRBJ1-5; D gene unclear. CDR3 size: 15 residues. Germline assignment: CDR1 MNHNS and CDR2 SASEGT. Trimming pared 2 bases from V and 0 bases from J, leaving 8 bases between. CDR3 loop: CASSEFGGSNQPQHF. In nucleotides, the CDR3 is TGTGCCAGCAGTGAATTCGGAGGTAGCAATCAGCCCCAGCATTTT.

The gene calls are TRBV6-5 and TRBJ2-3, with unresolved D. The CDR3 runs to 11 residues. Germline CDR1 reads MNHEY; CDR2 reads SVGAGI. V shed 2 bases and J shed 11 bases, with 8 bases lying between them. The CDR3: CASSYGEEQYF. For the CDR3, the DNA is TGTGCCAGCAGTTACGGCGAGGAGCAGTATTTT.

This chain joins TRBV19 and TRBJ2-7; no clear D gene. The CDR3 runs 11 residues. Germline V CDR1 and CDR2: LNHDA, SQIVND (reference sequence). Deletions cut 9 bases from V and 6 bases from J, with 12 bases between. CDR3 coding DNA: TGTGCCAGCAGCGAAGGGTCCGAGCAGTACTTC. Its protein is CASSEGSEQYF. Complete variable domain (other parts from reference TRBV19 and TRBJ2-7): DGGITQSPKYLFRKEGQNVTLSCEQNLNHDAMYWYRQDPGQGLRLIYYSQIVNDFQKGDIAEGYSVSREKKESFPLTVTSAQKNPTAFYLCASSEGSEQYFGPGTRLTVT.